The rows below give T cell receptor beta chains drawn from one sample of a study of blood T cells in healthy people across ages. MiXCR, applied by TCRdb to the 5' RACE reads, yields one record per CDR3 protein. The table lists around 280,000 distinct CDR3 sequences, around 29% of them singletons. The specimen was blood. The receptors originated from a woman between 65 and 79 years old in good health. The CDR3 runs from the conserved cysteine through the conserved F or W. D genes are given only for firm matches. Some rows mark clone size as missing; the rest say once, few, many or name a class of expanded clone.

TRBJ2-5 - TRBV28 - CASSLQEGETQYF TGTGCCAGCAGTTTACAGGAAGGAGAGACCCAGTACTTC
TRBJ1-2 TRBD1 TRBV6-5 few CASSYSGPTGEGYTF TGTGCCAGCAGTTACTCGGGCCCGACAGGGGAGGGCTACACCTTC
TRBJ2-3 TRBD2 TRBV20-1 many CSAPWPGTSGTDTQYF TGCAGTGCCCCCTGGCCCGGGACTAGCGGCACAGATACGCAGTATTTT
TRBJ2-4 - TRBV7-2 - CASSPDTKNIQYF TGTGCCAGCAGCCCGGACACCAAAAACATTCAGTACTTC
TRBJ1-1 - TRBV28 - CASRSYAAMNTEAFF TGTGCCAGCAGATCCTACGCGGCAATGAACACTGAAGCTTTCTTT
TRBJ2-2 - TRBV12-3/TRBV12-4 - CASSPHPNTGELFF TGTGCCAGCAGTCCCCACCCTAACACCGGGGAGCTGTTTTTT
TRBJ2-3 TRBD2 TRBV9 - CASSVARWTSGSGDTQYF TGTGCCAGCAGCGTAGCTCGGTGGACTAGCGGGAGTGGAGATACGCAGTATTTT
TRBJ2-2 TRBD2 TRBV10-2 few CASADSLAGGGELFF TGCGCCAGCGCCGACTCCCTAGCGGGAGGGGGGGAGCTGTTTTTT
TRBJ2-3 - TRBV28 few CASGAGDGGTDTQYF TGTGCCAGCGGGGCAGGGGACGGAGGCACAGATACGCAGTATTTT
TRBJ1-5 - TRBV12-3/TRBV12-4 many CASSFEGQPQHF TGTGCCAGCAGTTTCGAAGGTCAGCCCCAGCATTTT
TRBJ2-7 - TRBV28 many CASSLRPNYEQYF TGTGCCAGCAGTTTACGCCCGAACTACGAGCAGTACTTC
TRBJ2-5 - TRBV28 many CASSLAGRETQYF TGTGCCAGCAGTTTAGCAGGCCGAGAGACCCAGTACTTC
TRBJ2-4 TRBD2 TRBV7-2 - CASSLVPSGTLGKNIQYF TGTGCCAGCAGCTTAGTGCCTAGCGGAACATTGGGCAAAAACATTCAGTACTTC
TRBJ2-2 - TRBV7-9 - CASSLSGVDTGELFF TGTGCCAGCAGCTTGTCAGGGGTGGACACCGGGGAGCTGTTTTTT
TRBJ2-5 - TRBV20-1 - CSARDPQRQETQYF TGCAGTGCTAGAGATCCCCAGCGACAAGAGACCCAGTACTTC
TRBJ2-4 - TRBV5-1 few CASSLESDLSAKNIQYF TGCGCCAGCAGCTTGGAATCTGACTTATCGGCCAAAAACATTCAGTACTTC
TRBJ2-2 TRBD2 TRBV7-2 - CATSSGGAGELFF TGTGCCACTTCTAGCGGGGGGGCCGGGGAGCTGTTTTTT
TRBJ1-4 TRBD1 TRBV12-3/TRBV12-4 few CASRDQTGDEKLFF TGTGCCAGCAGAGATCAGACAGGGGATGAAAAACTGTTTTTT
TRBJ1-6 - TRBV5-6 - CASSLEGQRGNSPLHF TGTGCCAGCAGCTTGGAAGGGCAGAGGGGTAATTCACCCCTCCACTTT
TRBJ2-7 TRBD2 TRBV20-1 - CSARDMTGGPHEQYF TGCAGTGCTAGAGACATGACGGGAGGGCCCCACGAGCAGTACTTC
TRBJ2-7 - TRBV3-1 few CASSQDWGAYEQYF TGTGCCAGCAGCCAAGATTGGGGAGCCTACGAGCAGTACTTC
TRBJ2-5 - TRBV6-6 - CASTRGGGGETQYF TGTGCCAGCACTAGGGGTGGGGGAGGCGAGACCCAGTACTTC
TRBJ2-5 TRBD2 TRBV20-1 once CSASYGSSGTKETQYF TGCAGTGCTAGTTACGGCTCTAGCGGGACAAAGGAGACCCAGTACTTC
TRBJ1-1 - TRBV9 few CASSARNVDTEAFF TGTGCCAGCAGCGCGAGGAATGTGGACACTGAAGCTTTCTTT
TRBJ2-6 - TRBV3-1 once CASNHGTLSFGANVLTF TGTGCCAGCAACCATGGCACGCTTAGTTTTGGGGCCAACGTCCTGACTTTC
TRBJ2-3 TRBD2 TRBV5-1 - CASSSTSGRARADTQYF TGCGCCAGCAGCTCCACTAGCGGGAGGGCCAGGGCAGATACGCAGTATTTT
TRBJ2-1 - TRBV20-1 - CSARDLRASYNEQFF TGCAGTGCTAGAGATCTTAGGGCCTCCTACAATGAGCAGTTCTTC
TRBJ2-7 - TRBV5-1 few CASSLKEWRDRPYEQYF TGCGCCAGCAGCTTGAAAGAATGGCGGGACCGTCCGTACGAGCAGTACTTC
TRBJ1-2 - TRBV18 many CASSSSGGYGYTF TGTGCCAGCTCTTCCAGTGGAGGCTATGGCTACACCTTC
TRBJ1-4 TRBD1 TRBV20-1 few CSAIDRVDEKLFF TGCAGTGCCATAGACAGGGTAGATGAAAAACTGTTTTTT
TRBJ1-2 - TRBV28 few CASSLPGGRSRGYTF TGTGCCAGCAGTCTTCCTGGGGGACGCTCACGTGGCTACACCTTC
TRBJ2-1 TRBD2 TRBV28 few CASSPKFEREGGWFF TGTGCCAGCAGCCCAAAGTTCGAGCGGGAGGGAGGTTGGTTCTTC
TRBJ2-5 - TRBV7-2 - CASSLAGRDQETQYF TGTGCCAGCAGCTTAGCGGGGCGGGACCAAGAGACCCAGTACTTC
TRBJ1-4 - TRBV6-6 many CASSYSGDEKLFF TGTGCCAGCAGTTACTCGGGTGATGAAAAACTGTTTTTT
TRBJ2-1 - TRBV24-1 - CATSDSRKSYNEQFF TGTGCCACCAGTGATTCTAGGAAGTCCTACAATGAGCAGTTCTTC
TRBJ2-1 TRBD1 TRBV7-2 few CASSSQGQGGYNEQFF TGTGCCAGCAGCTCCCAGGGACAGGGGGGGTACAATGAGCAGTTCTTC
TRBJ1-6 TRBD1 TRBV20-1 - CSARVPGTDNSPLHF TGCAGTGCTAGAGTCCCCGGGACAGATAATTCACCCCTCCACTTT
TRBJ2-1 TRBD2 TRBV20-1 - CSASRVGGSSYNEQFF TGCAGTGCTAGTCGGGTGGGCGGGAGCTCCTACAATGAGCAGTTCTTC
TRBJ2-1 - TRBV29-1 - CSVESPRATSYNEQFF TGCAGCGTTGAAAGTCCCAGAGCAACCTCCTACAATGAGCAGTTCTTC
TRBJ2-3 - TRBV20-1 many CSASTDTQYF TGCAGTGCTAGCACAGATACGCAGTATTTT